Sequencing of this T cell receptor beta chain was carried out in a study of shared clonotypes between healthy human individuals. About the research overall: Each donor's CD8 memory used one plate, CD8 naive two, each CD4 subset three.

Healthy and HIV-negative, the adult donors had no recent acute infections or vaccinations. The sorted-subset replicate PCRs were given around 0.2 ug DNA, which is tens of thousands of T cell genomes. Data came from immunoSEQ multiplex PCR; TCRdb stores just in-frame clones and leaves some out. The sample holds 2,500,000 or so clones, roughly 92% seen once. Notes on the study in general: Only blood samples were collected, and tissue repertoires likely differ.

The CDR3 spans 16 residues. Germline lookup yields CDR1 SGHRS and CDR2 YFSETQ. V was trimmed by 0 bases and J by 2 bases, leaving 13 bases between them. A remark on this clone: Its antigen is as yet unknown.

Sequencing was carried out using naive CD4+ T cells from PBMCs. The subset was: CD45RA+ positively selected. The J gene is TRBJ2-3, the V gene TRBV5-1; unclear D gene. The origin of this receptor is a man between 18 and 29 years old in good health. Some clones in this sample may be carry-over from other donors' samples. CDR3 loop: CASSLAVITITDTQYF. The DNA of the CDR3 is TGCGCCAGCAGCTTGGCCGTTATAACAATCACAGATACGCAGTATTTT.